The sequence of this T cell receptor (beta chain) was determined in a study of blood T cell repertoires in COVID-19. Profiled with immunoSEQ multiplex PCR; TCRdb holds only in-frame clones, not every one. The table lists over 150,000 clones, roughly four fifths of them singletons. The germline gives CDR1 SGHRS, CDR2 YFSETQ. Deletions cut 0 bases from V and 0 bases from J, with 8 bases between. The CDR3 consists of 15 residues. The sequenced material came from peripheral blood. The receptor's source is a woman in her sixties with acute or convalescent COVID-19. The gene calls are TRBV5-1 and TRBJ2-3; tentatively, D is TRBD2 (7 bases). The CDR3 spells CASSLAGGSTDTQYF. For the CDR3, the DNA is TGCGCCAGCAGCTTGGCGGGGGGCAGCACAGATACGCAGTATTTT. Supplemented by reference TRBV5-1 and TRBJ2-3, the full variable domain reads KAGVTQTPRYLIKTRGQQVTLSCSPISGHRSVSWYQQTPGQGLQFLFEYFSETQRNKGNFPGRFSGRQFSNSRSEMNVSTLELGDSALYLCASSLAGGSTDTQYFGPGTRLTVL.